The 32 T cell receptor beta chains listed next were all sequenced from one sample in a study of T cells in women clearing cervical HPV infection. Assay: immunoSEQ multiplex PCR; the TCRdb copy retains only in-frame clones and omits some. The sample totals fewer than 35,000 clones; its top ten clones hold under 5%. Input material: blood buffy coat. The receptors stem from a woman aged 18 to 75 with a cervical HPV16 infection that either progressed to CIN3+ or cleared (not recorded which).

Regarding this clone: The read ends 3 residues before the CDR3 terminus; that terminus is restored from the germline J gene. The V call is TRBV6-1, the J call TRBJ2-1, with D possibly being TRBD2 (5 bases). The germline V gene encodes CDR1 MNHNS and CDR2 SASEGT. V shed 0 bases and J shed 5 bases, with 8 bases lying between them. The CDR3 has 14 amino acids. The CDR3 region is CASSEALRDNEQFF. The sequenced part of the CDR3 DNA is TGTGCCAGCAGTGAAGCGCTGAGGGACAATGAG.

For this clone: The read finishes 3 residues shy of the CDR3 end, and the germline J gene is used to complete it. The V gene is TRBV11-2, the J gene TRBJ2-7; 7 bases fit TRBD1. V gave up 4 bases and J gave up 4 bases; unmatched junction bases: 7. This CDR3 comprises 14 residues. Germline V gives CDR1 SGHAT, CDR2 FQNNGV. The DNA read from the CDR3 is TGTGCCAGCAGCTACCGGGACAGAGGATACGAG. Its translation is CASSYRDRGYE. The full CDR3 is CASSYRDRGYEQYF. The full variable domain, with the rest looked up from reference TRBV11-2 and TRBJ2-7, is EAGVAQSPRYKIIEKRQSVAFWCNPISGHATLYWYQQILGQGPKLLIQFQNNGVVDDSQLPKDRFSAERLKGVDSTLKIQPAKLEDSAVYLCASSYRDRGYEQYFGPGTRLTVT.

As to this clone: The read halts 3 residues ahead of the CDR3 end, with the missing end drawn from the germline J gene. The chain has TRBV5-6 and TRBJ2-2, with 8 positions matching TRBD2. Trimming cost V 4 bases and J 1 base; bases outside gene matches: 3. The CDR3 contains 15 residues. Germline V gene sequence: CDR1 SGHDT, CDR2 YYEEEE. The covered CDR3 bases are TGTGCCAGCAGCCGGGGGGGACAGAACACCGGGGAG. This translates into CASSRGGQNTGE. The entire CDR3 sequence reads CASSRGGQNTGELFF.

As to this clone: The DNA ends 3 residues before the CDR3 does, and the rest of the CDR3 is filled in from the germline J gene. The chain carries TRBV29-1 and TRBJ1-5, with a possible D match to TRBD1 (5 bases). The germline gives CDR1 SQVTM, CDR2 ANQGSEA. This CDR3 is 13 amino acids long. V shed 4 bases and J shed 6 bases, with 13 bases lying between them. The sequenced part of the CDR3 DNA is TGCAGCGTTGGGCAGGGTCAGGGTCAGCCC. Residues: CSVGQGQGQP. The CDR3, in full, reads CSVGQGQGQPQHF.

Remarks on this clone: Read data end 3 residues before the CDR3 end; the end is taken from the germline J gene. The J gene is TRBJ1-4, the V gene TRBV7-8; maybe TRBD1 (5 bases). Germline assignment: CDR1 SGHVS and CDR2 FQNEAQ. Trimming pared 5 bases from V and 8 bases from J, leaving 15 bases between. The CDR3 sequence is 14 residues long. CDR3 residues: CASSPQVGEEKLFF. The CDR3 bases that were read are TGTGCCAGCAGCCCACAGGTTGGGGAGGAAAAA.

Of note for this clone: The CDR3 end falls 3 residues outside the read, so it is completed with the germline J gene. The gene calls are TRBV2 and TRBJ2-1; the match to TRBD1 covers 12 bases. The germline V gene has CDR1 SNHLY and CDR2 FYNNEI. The CDR3 is made up of 15 amino acids. The trim removed 8 bases at V and 8 bases at J, leaving 10 bases unmatched. The covered CDR3 bases are TGTGCCAGCGGTGGGGACAGGGGGCGCGTCGATGAG. Its translation: CASGGDRGRVDE. The full-length CDR3 reads as CASGGDRGRVDEQFF.

Turning to this clone: The read falls 3 residues short of the CDR3 end, and the missing part is taken from the germline J gene. The chain joins TRBV18 to TRBJ1-1; 10 nucleotides match TRBD1. This CDR3 has 17 amino acids. With 0 bases clipped from V and 5 bases from J, the junction kept 9 bases outside the gene matches. Germline CDR1 and CDR2: KGHSH and LQKENI. CDR3 amino acids: CASSPPGDRGTRTEAFF. The sequenced CDR3 bases are TGTGCCAGCTCACCACCGGGGGACAGGGGAACGAGGACTGAA.

On this clone itself: The DNA ends 3 residues before the CDR3 does, and the rest of the CDR3 is filled in from the germline J gene. The chain couples TRBV18 to TRBJ2-3; 15 bases are shared with TRBD2. The CDR3 sequence is 16 residues long. Per the germline V gene, CDR1 is KGHSH and CDR2 is LQKENI. The V and J ends lost 4 bases and 2 bases, in that order; junction bases with no gene match: 1. The CDR3 bases that were read are TGTGCCAGCTCACGGACTAGCGGGGGGGTCACAGATACG. Protein: CASSRTSGGVTDT. The whole CDR3 protein reads CASSRTSGGVTDTQYF.

Note on this clone: Read data end 3 residues before the CDR3 end; the end is taken from the germline J gene. This chain joins TRBV7-9 and TRBJ1-4; 9 bases agree with TRBD1. This CDR3 region has 14 residues. With 5 bases clipped from V and 8 bases from J, the junction kept 6 bases outside the gene matches. The germline V gene has CDR1 SEHNR and CDR2 FQNEAQ (reference sequence). The CDR3 loop reads CASSPGQGVEKLFF. The CDR3 bases that were read are TGTGCCAGCAGCCCGGGACAGGGAGTAGAAAAA.

In regard to this clone: The missing CDR3 end, 3 residues past where the read stops, is filled in from the germline J gene. The V call is TRBV4-2, the J call TRBJ1-2, with D perhaps matching TRBD1 (5 bases). In germline, CDR1 is LGHNA, CDR2 YNFKEQ. The CDR3 is made up of 15 amino acids. The sequenced CDR3 bases are TGTGCCAGCAGCCAAGATGGTTCGGGTTGGGGCGGC. Amino acid sequence: CASSQDGSGWGG. From start to end, the CDR3 is CASSQDGSGWGGYTF.

Worth noting for this clone: The read gets to within 3 residues of the CDR3 end, and the germline J gene fills in the rest. The gene calls are TRBV7-6 and TRBJ1-3; D call uncertain. V gave up 1 base and J gave up 3 bases, with 7 bases separating them. The V gene's germline CDR1 is SGHVS and CDR2 FNYEAQ. CDR3 length: 14 amino acids. The part of the CDR3 DNA that was read is TGTGCCAGCAGCTTAGGTACAGATGGAAACACC. Translation gives CASSLGTDGNT. The complete CDR3 sequence is CASSLGTDGNTIYF. Full variable domain (outside the CDR3, taken from reference TRBV7-6 and TRBJ1-3): GAGVSQSPRYKVTKRGQDVALRCDPISGHVSLYWYRQALGQGPEFLTYFNYEAQQDKSGLPNDRFSAERPEGSISTLTIQRTEQRDSAMYRCASSLGTDGNTIYFGEGSWLTVV.

About this clone itself: The read gets to within 3 residues of the CDR3 end, and the germline J gene fills in the rest. This chain joins TRBV7-9 and TRBJ2-1; D perhaps matches TRBD1 (5 bases). Per germline, CDR1 SEHNR and CDR2 FQNEAQ (reference sequence). This CDR3 contains 13 residues. With 8 bases removed from V and 8 bases from J, the gap between germline ends came to 16 bases. The sequenced CDR3 bases are TGTGCCAGCGCCGTTGGGGCAGTCGATGAG. Translating it yields CASAVGAVDE. The entire CDR3 reads CASAVGAVDEQFF.

Remarks on this clone: The read ends 3 residues shy of where the CDR3 ends; the end is completed using the germline J gene. The chain links TRBV5-1 to TRBJ1-1; D is ambiguous. The V end was cut by 0 bases, the J end by 4 bases, with 7 bases between. The CDR3 consists of 13 residues. Germline lookup yields CDR1 SGHRS and CDR2 YFSETQ. The DNA read from the CDR3 is TGCGCCAGCAGCTTGGAGGTTCGCACTGAA. This codes for CASSLEVRTE. The entire CDR3 sequence reads CASSLEVRTEAFF.

A remark on this clone: The read finishes 3 residues shy of the CDR3 end, and the germline J gene is used to complete it. This chain uses TRBV6-1 with TRBJ1-5; unclear D gene. The V end lost 1 base, the J end lost 0 bases, and 7 bases lay between the germline ends. From germline, CDR1 is MNHNS and CDR2 SASEGT. This CDR3 has 15 amino acids. CDR3 residues: CASSEGAYSNQPQHF. The part of the CDR3 DNA that was read is TGTGCCAGCAGTGAAGGCGCGTATAGCAATCAGCCC.

Of note for this clone: The read halts 3 residues ahead of the CDR3 end, with the missing end drawn from the germline J gene. V and J are TRBV6-4 and TRBJ2-7, with 10 bases fitting TRBD1. Germline V CDR1 and CDR2: MRHNA, SNTAGT. The CDR3 is 15 residues long. Trimming removed 4 bases from V and 4 bases from J; junction bases left unmatched: 7. The CDR3: CASSVSPGQGYEQYF. The CDR3 DNA, read in part, is TGTGCCAGCAGTGTAAGCCCGGGACAGGGGTACGAG.

Notes on this clone: The read terminates 3 residues ahead of where the CDR3 ends, so the germline J gene completes it. This chain connects TRBV6-1 to TRBJ2-1; D perhaps matches TRBD2 (7 bases). Trimming removed 5 bases from V and 9 bases from J, with 17 bases in between. Germline V gene sequence: CDR1 MNHNS, CDR2 SASEGT. The CDR3 has 14 residues. The CDR3 DNA, read in part, is TGTGCCAGCAGTAAAGGGGGGGGGCCTGGTGAG. Translation gives CASSKGGGPGE. The full CDR3 is CASSKGGGPGEQFF.

To note about this clone: The CDR3 end lies 3 residues beyond the end of the read and is filled in from the germline J gene. V gene TRBV2 combines with J gene TRBJ2-4; 9 bases fit TRBD1. The CDR3 has 14 amino acids. Germline V gene lookup returns CDR1 SNHLY and CDR2 FYNNEI. The J segment lost 8 bases and the V segment lost 1 base, leaving 3 bases of the junction unmatched. The CDR3 sequence: CASSEEQGADIQYF. The sequenced CDR3 bases are TGTGCCAGCAGTGAAGAACAGGGGGCGGACATT.

A note on this clone: Coverage ceases 3 residues before the CDR3 finishes, and the germline J gene fills in the end. The chain employs TRBV7-9 and TRBJ1-1; D remains ambiguous. The V gene's germline CDR1 is SEHNR and CDR2 FQNEAQ (reference sequence). V lost 0 bases and J lost 3, with 11 bases in between. This CDR3 spans 15 amino acids. Here the CDR3 reads CASSLARVADTEAFF. CDR3 DNA, as far as it was read: TGTGCCAGCAGCTTAGCCCGGGTGGCCGACACTGAA.

As to this clone: A read error may account for a junction end that differs from germline. The DNA ends 3 residues before the CDR3 does, and the rest of the CDR3 is filled in from the germline J gene. This chain uses TRBV4-2 with TRBJ1-2; maybe TRBD1 (5 bases). The germline V gene encodes CDR1 LGHNA and CDR2 YNFKEQ. This CDR3 is built from 16 residues. The covered CDR3 bases are TGCGCCAGCAGCCAAGATTCTGACAGAGGAAGGGGCCTC. It codes for CASSQDSDRGRGL. The full CDR3 sequence reads CASSQDSDRGRGLYTF.

On this clone itself: The CDR3 end is not reached by the read, which stops 3 residues before it; the germline J gene fills it in. V is TRBV6-2 or TRBV6-3 and J is TRBJ1-5; 7 positions agree with TRBD1. The junction had 5 bases not matched to a gene; V was cut back by 2 bases and J by 4 bases. This CDR3 is 15 amino acids long. Germline V gene lookup returns CDR1 MNHEY and CDR2 SVGEGT. CDR3 sequence reads: CASSYQGTANQPQHF. CDR3 DNA, as far as it was read: TGTGCCAGCAGTTACCAAGGGACAGCTAATCAGCCC.

To note about this clone: The read is 3 residues too short to cover the CDR3 end, so that end is filled in from the germline J gene. The chain carries TRBV5-6 and TRBJ2-1; no clear D gene. The CDR3 extends over 14 amino acids. V dropped 2 bases and J dropped 0 bases, with 6 bases sitting between them. Germline-derived CDR1 and CDR2 are SGHDT and YYEEEE. CDR3 sequence reads: CASSLGSSYNEQFF. Incomplete CDR3 DNA: TGTGCCAGCAGCTTAGGTTCCTCCTACAATGAG. The full variable domain, in which reference TRBV5-6 and TRBJ2-1 provide the parts outside the CDR3, is DAGVTQSPTHLIKTRGQQVTLRCSPKSGHDTVSWYQQALGQGPQFIFQYYEEEERQRGNFPDRFSGHQFPNYSSELNVNALLLGDSALYLCASSLGSSYNEQFFGPGTRLTVL.

About this clone: Read sequence stops 3 residues before the CDR3 end, and the germline J gene provides the missing end. The chain has TRBV14 and TRBJ2-3, with TRBD2 identical over 8 bases. This CDR3 is built from 17 residues. Per germline, CDR1 SGHDN and CDR2 FVKESK. Losses at the gene ends were 0 bases for V and 4 bases for J; bases not matched to a gene: 9. CDR3 bases read: TGTGCCAGCAGCCAAGATTATGGGACTAGTTACGCAGATACG. As protein: CASSQDYGTSYADT. The entire CDR3 protein is CASSQDYGTSYADTQYF.

Concerning this clone itself: The read gets to within 3 residues of the CDR3 end, and the germline J gene fills in the rest. The genes are TRBV14 and TRBJ2-7, with 8 bases matching TRBD1. CDR3 length: 15 residues. CDR1 and CDR2 from the germline V gene are SGHDN and FVKESK. V trimming: 4 bases; J trimming: 3 bases; junction bases outside the gene matches: 8. The CDR3 sequence is CASSLRTGSFYEQYF. The part of the CDR3 DNA that was read is TGTGCCAGCAGCCTAAGGACAGGGTCTTTCTACGAG. The variable domain in full, completed from reference TRBV14 and TRBJ2-7, reads EAGVTQFPSHSVIEKGQTVTLRCDPISGHDNLYWYRRVMGKEIKFLLHFVKESKQDESGMPNNRFLAERTGGTYSTLKVQPAELEDSGVYFCASSLRTGSFYEQYFGPGTRLTVT.

Concerning this clone: The read ends 3 residues shy of where the CDR3 ends; the end is completed using the germline J gene. The chain joins TRBV5-1 to TRBJ1-4; 8 bases line up with TRBD1. CDR3 size: 12 residues. Germline trimming cut 3 bases from V and 10 bases from J; bases unmatched to any gene: 2. Germline lookup yields CDR1 SGHRS and CDR2 YFSETQ. CDR3 DNA, as far as it was read: TGCGCCAGCAGCTACACAGGGGGAAAA. It specifies CASSYTGGK. The CDR3 in full is CASSYTGGKLFF.

CDR3 DNA (partial): TGTGCCAGCAGCCGCGACAGGTCTGCAACTAATGAAAAA. It specifies CASSRDRSATNEK. The entire CDR3 reads CASSRDRSATNEKLFF. The chain combines TRBV6-2 or TRBV6-3 with TRBJ1-4; tentative D call: TRBD1 (6 bases). With the read ending 3 residues before the CDR3 end, the germline J gene is used to fill in that end. V gave up 6 bases and J gave up 0 bases, with 14 bases separating them. CDR3 size: 16 residues. Germline V gene lookup returns CDR1 MNHEY and CDR2 SVGEGT.

On this clone itself: The read gets to within 3 residues of the CDR3 end, and the germline J gene fills in the rest. The genes are TRBV9 and TRBJ2-5, with D unclear. V shed 0 bases and J shed 1 base, with 7 bases lying between them. Germline V CDR1 and CDR2: SGDLS, YYNGEE. CDR3 length equals 14 residues. The chain's CDR3 is CASSVGHPQETQYF. The part of the CDR3 DNA that was read is TGTGCCAGCAGCGTAGGACACCCCCAAGAGACC.

In the case of this clone: The read ends 3 residues early relative to the CDR3; the germline J gene fills the gap. This chain links TRBV7-2 with TRBJ2-7; 10 positions agree with TRBD1. Germline-derived CDR1 and CDR2 are SGHTA and FQGNSA. CDR3 length: 15 amino acids. With 5 bases clipped from V and 1 base from J, the junction kept 5 bases outside the gene matches. The covered CDR3 bases are TGTGCCAGCAGCGCCCGGACAGGGGGTTCCTACGAG. Translating it yields CASSARTGGSYE. The full-length CDR3 reads as CASSARTGGSYEQYF.

Remarks on this clone: The missing CDR3 end, 3 residues past where the read stops, is filled in from the germline J gene. The chain is built from TRBV20-1 and TRBJ2-3; a possible D gene is TRBD2 (7 bases). V was shortened by 6 bases and J by 2 bases, with 15 bases between the two germline ends. The CDR3 sequence is 14 residues long. Germline CDR1 DFQATT, CDR2 SNEGSKA (reference sequence). The CDR3: CSARRGGATDTQYF. The sequenced part of the CDR3 DNA is TGCAGTGCAAGAAGGGGGGGGGCCACAGATACG.

About this clone: The read ends 3 residues shy of where the CDR3 ends; the end is completed using the germline J gene. V is TRBV7-9 and J is TRBJ2-7, with D tentatively TRBD1 (6 bases). V was clipped by 1 base and J by 5 bases, with 12 bases between them. Germline CDR1 is SEHNR and CDR2 is FQNEAQ (reference sequence). The CDR3 totals 14 residues. CDR3 region: CASSLGMGADEQYF. The CDR3 DNA, read in part, is TGTGCCAGCAGCTTAGGTATGGGGGCGGACGAG.

Turning to this clone: The CDR3 end lies 3 residues beyond the end of the read and is filled in from the germline J gene. J is TRBJ1-2 and V is TRBV20-1; 7 nucleotides align to TRBD1. This CDR3 has 11 residues. Trimming removed 5 bases from V and 5 bases from J; junction bases left unmatched: 2. CDR1 and CDR2 (germline): DFQATT, SNEGSKA (reference sequence). The CDR3 reads CSAGQVYGYTF. The sequenced CDR3 bases are TGCAGTGCTGGACAGGTTTATGGC.

The CDR3: CASSPLGRGAYEQYF. The sequenced CDR3 bases are TGTGCCAGCAGCCCACTGGGCCGGGGTGCGTACGAG. V is TRBV7-2 and J is TRBJ2-7; perhaps TRBD2 as D (5 bases). The read halts 3 residues ahead of the CDR3 end, with the missing end drawn from the germline J gene. Trimming stripped 5 bases from V and 4 bases from J, with 18 bases between. CDR3 length equals 15 residues. Germline V gene sequence: CDR1 SGHTA, CDR2 FQGNSA.

Of note for this clone: The observed sequence ends 3 residues before the CDR3 terminus, with the missing tail filled in from the germline J gene. This chain joins TRBV7-2 and TRBJ1-1; tentative D call: TRBD1 (5 bases). Deletions cut 5 bases from V and 7 bases from J, with 17 bases between. The CDR3 is 14 amino acids. The germline CDR1 and CDR2 sequences are SGHTA and FQGNSA. CDR3 DNA (partial): TGTGCCAGCAGCAATTGGGGGGTGTCGATTGAA. It encodes CASSNWGVSIE. The complete CDR3 protein is CASSNWGVSIEAFF.